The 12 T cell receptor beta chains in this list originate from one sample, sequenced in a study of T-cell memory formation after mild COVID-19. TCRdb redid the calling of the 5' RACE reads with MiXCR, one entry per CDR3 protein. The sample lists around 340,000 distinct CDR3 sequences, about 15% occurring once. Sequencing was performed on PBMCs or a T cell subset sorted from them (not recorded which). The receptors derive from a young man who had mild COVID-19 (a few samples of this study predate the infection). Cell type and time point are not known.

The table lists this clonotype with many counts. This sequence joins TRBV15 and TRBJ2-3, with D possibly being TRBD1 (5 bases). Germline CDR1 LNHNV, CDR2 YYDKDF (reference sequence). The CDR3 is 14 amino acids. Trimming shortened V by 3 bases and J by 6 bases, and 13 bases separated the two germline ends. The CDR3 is CATSRLQGTDTQYF. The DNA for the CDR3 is TGTGCCACCAGCAGGCTCCAGGGTACCGATACGCAGTATTTT.

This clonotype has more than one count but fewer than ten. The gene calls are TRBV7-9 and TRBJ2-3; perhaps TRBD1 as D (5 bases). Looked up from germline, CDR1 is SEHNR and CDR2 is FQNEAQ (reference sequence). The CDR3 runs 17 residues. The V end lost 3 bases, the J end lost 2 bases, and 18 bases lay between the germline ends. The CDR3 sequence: CASSFLGVVDSTDTQYF. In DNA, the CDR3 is TGTGCCAGCAGCTTCCTAGGGGTTGTTGATTCCACAGATACGCAGTATTTT.

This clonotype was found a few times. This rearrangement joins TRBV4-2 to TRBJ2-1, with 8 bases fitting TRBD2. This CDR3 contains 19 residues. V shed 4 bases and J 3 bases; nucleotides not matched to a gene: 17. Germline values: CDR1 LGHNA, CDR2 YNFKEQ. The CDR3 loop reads CASSRTLRGGPLDYNEQFF. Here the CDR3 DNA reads TGTGCCAGCAGCCGTACCCTTCGGGGGGGCCCCCTGGACTACAATGAGCAGTTCTTC.

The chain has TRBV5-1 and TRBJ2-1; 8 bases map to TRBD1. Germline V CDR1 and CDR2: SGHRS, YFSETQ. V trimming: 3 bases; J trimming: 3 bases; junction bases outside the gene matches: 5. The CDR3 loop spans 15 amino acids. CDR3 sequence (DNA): TGCGCCAGCAGCTCTACGGGACAGGTCTACAATGAGCAGTTCTTC. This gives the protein CASSSTGQVYNEQFF.

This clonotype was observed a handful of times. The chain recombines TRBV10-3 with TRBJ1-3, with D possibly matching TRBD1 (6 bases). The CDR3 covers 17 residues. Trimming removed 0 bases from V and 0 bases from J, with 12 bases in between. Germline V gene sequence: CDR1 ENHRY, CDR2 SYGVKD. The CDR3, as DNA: TGTGCCATCAGTGAGTCGGGGGACAAGTACTCTGGAAACACCATATATTTT. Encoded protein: CAISESGDKYSGNTIYF.

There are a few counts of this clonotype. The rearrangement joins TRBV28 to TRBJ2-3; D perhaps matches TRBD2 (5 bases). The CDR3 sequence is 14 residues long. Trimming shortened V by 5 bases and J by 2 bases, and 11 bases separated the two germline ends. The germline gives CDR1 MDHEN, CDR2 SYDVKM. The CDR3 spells CASSKIGITDTQYF. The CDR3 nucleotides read TGTGCCAGCAGTAAAATCGGGATCACAGATACGCAGTATTTT.

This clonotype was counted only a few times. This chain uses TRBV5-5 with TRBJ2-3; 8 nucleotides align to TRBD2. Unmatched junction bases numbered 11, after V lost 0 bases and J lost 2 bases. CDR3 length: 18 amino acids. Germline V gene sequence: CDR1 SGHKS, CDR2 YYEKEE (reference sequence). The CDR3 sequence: CASSLGSSGWANTDTQYF. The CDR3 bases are TGTGCCAGCAGCTTGGGATCTAGCGGGTGGGCTAACACAGATACGCAGTATTTT.

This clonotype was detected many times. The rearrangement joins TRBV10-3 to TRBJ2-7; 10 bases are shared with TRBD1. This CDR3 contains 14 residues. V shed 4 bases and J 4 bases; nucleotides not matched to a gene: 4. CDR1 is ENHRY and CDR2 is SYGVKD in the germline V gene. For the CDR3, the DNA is TGTGCCATCAGTGGACAGGGGGCAGGGTACGAGCAGTACGTC. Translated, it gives CAISGQGAGYEQYV.

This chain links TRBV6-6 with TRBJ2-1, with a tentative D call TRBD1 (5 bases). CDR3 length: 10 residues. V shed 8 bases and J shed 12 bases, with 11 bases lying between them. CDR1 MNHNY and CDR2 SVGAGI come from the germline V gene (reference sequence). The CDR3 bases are TGTGCCAGCGGCGCACAGGTGCAGTTCTTC. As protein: CASGAQVQFF.

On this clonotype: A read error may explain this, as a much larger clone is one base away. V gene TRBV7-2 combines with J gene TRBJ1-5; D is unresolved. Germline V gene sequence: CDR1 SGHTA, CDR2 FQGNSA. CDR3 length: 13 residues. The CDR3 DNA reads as TGTGCCAGCAGCTCGGGCCTAAACCAGCACCAGCATTTT. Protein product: CASSSGLNQHQHF.

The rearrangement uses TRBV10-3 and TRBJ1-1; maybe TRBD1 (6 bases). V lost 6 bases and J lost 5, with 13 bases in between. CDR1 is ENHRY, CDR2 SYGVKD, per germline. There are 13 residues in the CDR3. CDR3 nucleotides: TGTGCCATCAGGGCGGAGCAGGGGACTGAAGCTTTCTTT. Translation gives CAIRAEQGTEAFF.

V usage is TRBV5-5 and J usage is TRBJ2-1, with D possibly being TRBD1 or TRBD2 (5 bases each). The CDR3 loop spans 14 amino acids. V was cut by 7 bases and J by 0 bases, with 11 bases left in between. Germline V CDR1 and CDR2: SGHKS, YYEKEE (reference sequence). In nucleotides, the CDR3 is TGTGCCAGCCGGGACGAGAGCTCCTACAATGAGCAGTTCTTC. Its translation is CASRDESSYNEQFF.